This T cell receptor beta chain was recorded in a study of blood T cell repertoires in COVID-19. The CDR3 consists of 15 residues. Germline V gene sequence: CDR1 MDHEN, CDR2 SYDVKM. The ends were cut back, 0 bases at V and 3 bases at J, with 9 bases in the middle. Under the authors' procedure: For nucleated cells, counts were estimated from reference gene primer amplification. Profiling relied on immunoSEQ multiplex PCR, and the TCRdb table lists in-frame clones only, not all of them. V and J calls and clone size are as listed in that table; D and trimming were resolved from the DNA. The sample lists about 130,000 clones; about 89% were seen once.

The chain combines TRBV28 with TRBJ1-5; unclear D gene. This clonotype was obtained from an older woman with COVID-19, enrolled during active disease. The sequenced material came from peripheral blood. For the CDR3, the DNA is TGTGCCAGCAGTTTATGGTCCAGTACCAATCAGCCCCAGCATTTT. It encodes CASSLWSSTNQPQHF. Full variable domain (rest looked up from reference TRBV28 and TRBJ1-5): DVKVTQSSRYLVKRTGEKVFLECVQDMDHENMFWYRQDPGLGLRLIYFSYDVKMKEKGDIPEGYSVSREKKERFSLILESASTNQTSMYLCASSLWSSTNQPQHFGDGTRLSIL.